This T cell receptor (beta chain) is drawn from a study of shared clonotypes between healthy human individuals. The split of CD4+ cells yielded CD45RA+ naive and CD45RA-negative memory subsets. Study results and caveats: Depth of sequencing was expected to influence donor clonotype sharing. At large depth, rarefaction still showed sorted-subset sequencing to be incomplete.

A word on this clone: Its antigen is undetermined.

The CDR3 extends over 16 amino acids. Germline V CDR1 and CDR2: MNHEY, SVGAGI. Germline trimming cut 2 bases from V and 1 base from J; bases unmatched to any gene: 3. Clones were sequenced by immunoSEQ multiplex PCR, and TCRdb holds only the in-frame ones, with some missing. The sample records about 2.3 million clones, roughly 92% being singletons. The gene calls are TRBV6-5 and TRBJ2-3; TRBD2 matches 10 bases. The source of this sequence is a man aged 18-30 years in good health. Some clones in this sample may be carry-over from other donors' samples. The sequenced sample was naive CD4+ T cells from PBMCs. Documented subset: CD45RA+ positively selected. Here the CDR3 reads CASSYALAGGTDTQYF. The CDR3 DNA follows: TGTGCCAGCAGTTACGCCCTAGCGGGAGGCACAGATACGCAGTATTTT.